The subject of this entry is one TCR beta chain. Antigen specificity is unknown. This sample is drawn from a study of cytotoxic CD8 clonotypes in ibrutinib-treated CLL. This table comes from immunoSEQ multiplex PCR, and its TCRdb copy is limited to in-frame clones, with some not included. Counted here are 95,000 to 100,000 clones, roughly 80% occurring once; the ten biggest clones make up about 30%. The study, taken as a whole, reports: Ibrutinib response saw clonality rise, and progression saw it return toward baseline.

CDR1 MDHEN and CDR2 SYDVKM come from the germline V gene. This CDR3 has 12 amino acids. The germline V and J ends were trimmed by 5 bases and 8 bases, with 12 bases remaining between them. The sequence was collected from a human donor with chronic lymphocytic leukemia. The chain uses TRBV28 and TRBJ1-2; D is uncertain. Here the sequenced sample was PBMCs, taken after 12 months of ibrutinib treatment. Here the CDR3 reads CASSVERSGYTF. DNA for the CDR3: TGTGCCAGCAGTGTCGAACGGTCAGGCTACACCTTC.